These 10 T cell receptor beta chains originate from one sample sequenced in a study of OX40 agonist ivuxolimab in advanced cancers. The assay was immunoSEQ multiplex PCR, and TCRdb's table has in-frame clones only and misses some. The sample lists some 62,000 clones, approximately 85% occurring once. Specimen: CD4+ or CD8+ T cells sorted from blood, collected in a trial of the OX40 agonist ivuxolimab. These receptors all come from an adult with an advanced solid tumor such as melanoma, head and neck, liver or kidney cancer.

The CDR3 reads CASSPFSGGALGYGYTF. As DNA, the CDR3 is TGTGCCAGTAGTCCCTTCTCGGGGGGGGCGCTGGGCTATGGCTACACCTTC. This sequence joins TRBV19 and TRBJ1-2; D might be TRBD1 (6 bases). The length of the CDR3 is 17 residues. CDR1 LNHDA and CDR2 SQIVND come from the germline V gene (reference sequence). Trimming stripped 5 bases from V and 4 bases from J, with 23 bases between.

The rearrangement uses TRBV6-1 and TRBJ1-1; D unresolved. The CDR3 is 14 amino acids. V was clipped by 1 base and J by 4 bases, with 10 bases between them. Per germline, CDR1 MNHNS and CDR2 SASEGT. Written as DNA, the CDR3 is TGTGCCAGCAGTGAAGTGAGAGAGGGCACTGAAGCTTTCTTT. Its translation: CASSEVREGTEAFF.

V usage is TRBV4-1 and J usage is TRBJ1-2; D is unclear. CDR1 MGHRA and CDR2 YSYEKL come from the germline V gene. The V and J ends lost 0 bases and 0 bases respectively, with 17 bases between them. This CDR3 has 18 residues. The CDR3 nucleotides are TGCGCCAGCAGCCAAGATCCTTGGGGTAAAGACTCTAACTATGGCTACACCTTC. This encodes CASSQDPWGKDSNYGYTF.

This clone was picked up a small number of times. The V call is TRBV30, the J call TRBJ1-1; no definite D call. Germline lookup yields CDR1 GTSNPN and CDR2 SVGIG (reference sequence). The CDR3 is 12 amino acids. Between the trimmed V and J ends, which lost 5 bases and 10 bases, there was a span of 17 bases. The chain's CDR3 is CAWSGRISVAFF. The CDR3 nucleotides read TGTGCCTGGTCCGGACGGATTTCGGTAGCTTTCTTT.

The rearrangement uses TRBV10-3 and TRBJ1-1; perhaps TRBD1 as D (6 bases). The germline V gene encodes CDR1 ENHRY and CDR2 SYGVKD. The CDR3 length is 11 residues. V dropped 11 bases and J dropped 5 bases, with 12 bases sitting between them. The CDR3 spells CASKGGTEAFF. The DNA of the CDR3 is TGTGCCTCTAAAGGGGGGACTGAAGCTTTCTTT.

The chain links TRBV9 to TRBJ1-1; D may be TRBD1 (5 bases). CDR3 size: 13 residues. V lost 2 bases, J lost 1 base, and 6 bases lay in between. CDR1 SGDLS and CDR2 YYNGEE come from the germline V gene. CDR3 in DNA: TGTGCCAGCAGCGTGCAGGGGAACACTGAAGCTTTCTTT. Protein product: CASSVQGNTEAFF.

V usage is TRBV10-3 and J usage is TRBJ2-1, with a tentative D call TRBD2 (5 bases). Germline V CDR1 and CDR2: ENHRY, SYGVKD. The CDR3 loop spans 16 amino acids. Trimming removed 6 bases at V and 3 bases at J, with 18 bases between. The CDR3 DNA sequence: TGTGCCATCAGCCCCAGCGGTGACCTCCGCTACAATGAGCAGTTCTTC. This gives the protein CAISPSGDLRYNEQFF.

The V and J genes are TRBV11-3 and TRBJ1-1; unclear D gene. The CDR3 has 14 amino acids. V dropped 4 bases and J dropped 1 base, with 10 bases sitting between them. Germline CDR1 reads SGHNT; CDR2 reads YENEEA. The CDR3 reads CASSYSGWNTEAFF. CDR3 sequence (DNA): TGTGCCAGCAGCTACTCCGGGTGGAACACTGAAGCTTTCTTT.

This chain uses TRBV5-1 with TRBJ2-1; perhaps TRBD1 as D (5 bases). CDR1 and CDR2 (germline): SGHRS, YFSETQ. The ends were cut back, 4 bases at V and 8 bases at J, with 16 bases in the middle. This CDR3 is built from 14 residues. In DNA, the CDR3 is TGCGCCAGCAGCCTACAGGTAGTCAGCGATGAGCAGTTCTTC. It translates to CASSLQVVSDEQFF.

V usage is TRBV27 and J usage is TRBJ1-5, with D unresolved. CDR3 length: 16 residues. The germline V and J ends were trimmed by 2 bases and 1 base, with 12 bases remaining between them. The germline CDR1 and CDR2 sequences are MNHEY and SMNVEV (reference sequence). This CDR3 is CASSLVGIGSNQPQHF. The CDR3 DNA is TGTGCCAGCAGTTTAGTAGGTATTGGGAGCAATCAGCCCCAGCATTTT.